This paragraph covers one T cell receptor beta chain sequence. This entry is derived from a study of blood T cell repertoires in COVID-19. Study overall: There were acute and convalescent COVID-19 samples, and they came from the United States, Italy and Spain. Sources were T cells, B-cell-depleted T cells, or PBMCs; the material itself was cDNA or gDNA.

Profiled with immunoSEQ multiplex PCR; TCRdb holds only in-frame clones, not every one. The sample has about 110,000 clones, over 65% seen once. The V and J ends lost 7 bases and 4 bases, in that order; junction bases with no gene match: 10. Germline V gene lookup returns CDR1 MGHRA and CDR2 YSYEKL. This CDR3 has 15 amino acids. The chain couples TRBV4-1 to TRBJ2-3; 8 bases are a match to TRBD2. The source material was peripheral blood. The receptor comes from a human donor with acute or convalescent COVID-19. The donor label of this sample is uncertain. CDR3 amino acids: CASTLLAGGADTQYF. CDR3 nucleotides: TGCGCCAGCACCCTCCTAGCGGGCGGGGCAGATACGCAGTATTTT.